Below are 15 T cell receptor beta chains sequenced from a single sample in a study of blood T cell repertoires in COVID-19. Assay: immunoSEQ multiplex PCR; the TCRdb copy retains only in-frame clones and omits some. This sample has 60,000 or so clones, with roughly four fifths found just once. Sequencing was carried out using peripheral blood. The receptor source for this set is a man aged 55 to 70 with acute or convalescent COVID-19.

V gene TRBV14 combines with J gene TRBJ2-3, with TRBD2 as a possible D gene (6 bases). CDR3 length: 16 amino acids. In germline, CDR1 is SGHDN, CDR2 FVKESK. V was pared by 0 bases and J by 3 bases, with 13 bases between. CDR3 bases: TGTGCCAGCAGCCAAGATATAACTAGCTTGACAGATACGCAGTATTTT. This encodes CASSQDITSLTDTQYF. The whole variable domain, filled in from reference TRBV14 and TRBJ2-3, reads EAGVTQFPSHSVIEKGQTVTLRCDPISGHDNLYWYRRVMGKEIKFLLHFVKESKQDESGMPNNRFLAERTGGTYSTLKVQPAELEDSGVYFCASSQDITSLTDTQYFGPGTRLTVL.

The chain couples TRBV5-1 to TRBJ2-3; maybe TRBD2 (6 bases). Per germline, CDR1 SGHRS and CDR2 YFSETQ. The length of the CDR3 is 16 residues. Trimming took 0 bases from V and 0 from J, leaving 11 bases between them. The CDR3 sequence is CASSLDTSYSTDTQYF. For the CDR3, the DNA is TGCGCCAGCAGCTTGGATACTAGCTATAGCACAGATACGCAGTATTTT.

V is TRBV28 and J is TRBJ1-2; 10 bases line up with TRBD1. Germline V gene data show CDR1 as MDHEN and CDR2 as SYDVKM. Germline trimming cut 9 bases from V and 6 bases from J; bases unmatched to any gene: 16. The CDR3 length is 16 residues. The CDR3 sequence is CASKTFGTGEGNGYTF. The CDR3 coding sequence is TGTGCCAGTAAGACCTTTGGGACAGGGGAGGGCAATGGCTACACCTTC.

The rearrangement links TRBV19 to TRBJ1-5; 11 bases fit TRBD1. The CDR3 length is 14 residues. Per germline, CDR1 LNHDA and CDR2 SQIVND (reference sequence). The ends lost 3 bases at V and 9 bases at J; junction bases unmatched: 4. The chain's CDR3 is CASSMGTGGRPQHF. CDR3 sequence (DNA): TGTGCCAGTAGTATGGGGACAGGGGGGAGGCCCCAGCATTTT.

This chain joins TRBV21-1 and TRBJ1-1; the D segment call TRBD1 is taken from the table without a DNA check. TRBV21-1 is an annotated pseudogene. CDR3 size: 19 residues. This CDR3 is CASSSHKTGTEPFRGEAFF. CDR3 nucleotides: TGTGCCAGCAGCTCTCATAAAACGGGGACAGAGCCCTTTAGAGGTGAAGCTTTCTTT.

The CDR3 here is CASSPRQGHSPLHF. The CDR3 nucleotides read TGTGCCAGCAGTCCGCGACAGGGTCATTCACCCCTCCACTTT. This chain joins TRBV28 and TRBJ1-6; 7 bases line up with TRBD1. Germline loops: CDR1 MDHEN, CDR2 SYDVKM. The CDR3 loop spans 14 amino acids. Trimming at V came to 5 bases and at J to 8 bases, leaving 6 bases not matched to a gene.

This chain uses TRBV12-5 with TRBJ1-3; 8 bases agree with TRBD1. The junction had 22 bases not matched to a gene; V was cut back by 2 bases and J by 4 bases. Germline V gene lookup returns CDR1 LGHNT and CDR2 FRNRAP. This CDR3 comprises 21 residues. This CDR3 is CASGLSSQGVTGQGRGNTIYF. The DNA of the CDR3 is TGTGCTAGTGGTTTGTCGTCACAGGGGGTCACAGGGCAAGGACGAGGAAACACCATATATTTT. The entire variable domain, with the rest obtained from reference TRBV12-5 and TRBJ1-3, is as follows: DARVTQTPRHKVTEMGQEVTMRCQPILGHNTVFWYRQTMMQGLELLAYFRNRAPLDDSGMPKDRFSAEMPDATLATLKIQPSEPRDSAVYFCASGLSSQGVTGQGRGNTIYFGEGSWLTVV.

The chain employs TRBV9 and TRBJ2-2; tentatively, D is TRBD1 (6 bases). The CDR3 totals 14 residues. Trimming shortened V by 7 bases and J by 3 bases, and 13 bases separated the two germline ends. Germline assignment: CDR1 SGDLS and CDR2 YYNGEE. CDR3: CASHPGHDTGELFF. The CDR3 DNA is TGTGCCAGCCATCCGGGACACGACACCGGGGAGCTGTTTTTT.

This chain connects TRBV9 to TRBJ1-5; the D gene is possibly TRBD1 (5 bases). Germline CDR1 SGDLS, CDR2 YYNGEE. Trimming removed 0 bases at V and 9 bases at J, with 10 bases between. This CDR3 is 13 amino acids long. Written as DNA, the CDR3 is TGTGCCAGCAGCGTAGATCGGGGGGGGCCCCAGCATTTT. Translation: CASSVDRGGPQHF. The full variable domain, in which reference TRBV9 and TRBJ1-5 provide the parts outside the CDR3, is DSGVTQTPKHLITATGQRVTLRCSPRSGDLSVYWYQQSLDQGLQFLIQYYNGEERAKGNILERFSAQQFPDLHSELNLSSLELGDSALYFCASSVDRGGPQHFGDGTRLSIL.

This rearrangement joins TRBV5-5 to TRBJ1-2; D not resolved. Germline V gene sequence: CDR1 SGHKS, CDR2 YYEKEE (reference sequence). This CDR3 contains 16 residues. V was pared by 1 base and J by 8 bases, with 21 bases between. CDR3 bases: TGTGCCAGCAGCTTGCTCTCCGATGTGGCTCTCGGGGGCTACACCTTC. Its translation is CASSLLSDVALGGYTF.

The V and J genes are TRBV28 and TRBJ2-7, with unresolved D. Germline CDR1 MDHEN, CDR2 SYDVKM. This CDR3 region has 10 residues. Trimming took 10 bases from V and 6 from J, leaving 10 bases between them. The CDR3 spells CATLSSEQYF. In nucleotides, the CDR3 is TGTGCCACCCTTTCGTCCGAGCAGTACTTC.

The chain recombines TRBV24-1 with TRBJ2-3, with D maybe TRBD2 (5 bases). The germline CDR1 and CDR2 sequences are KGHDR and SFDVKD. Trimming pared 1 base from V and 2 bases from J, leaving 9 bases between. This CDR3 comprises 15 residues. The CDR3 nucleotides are TGTGCCACCAGTGATTTCTGGACTGACACAGATACGCAGTATTTT. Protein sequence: CATSDFWTDTDTQYF.

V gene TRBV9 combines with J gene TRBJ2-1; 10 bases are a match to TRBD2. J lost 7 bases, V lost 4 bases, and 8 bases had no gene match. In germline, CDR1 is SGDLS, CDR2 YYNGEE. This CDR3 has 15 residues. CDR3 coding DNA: TGTGCCAGCAGCTTTAGCGGGGGGTTTTGGAATGAGCAGTTCTTC. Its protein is CASSFSGGFWNEQFF.

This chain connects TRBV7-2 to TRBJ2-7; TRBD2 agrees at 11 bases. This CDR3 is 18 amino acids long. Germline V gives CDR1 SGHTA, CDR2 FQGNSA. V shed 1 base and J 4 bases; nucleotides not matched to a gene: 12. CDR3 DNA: TGTGCCAGCAGCTTAGGCCTAGCGGGGGGTGACCCCAGTTACGAGCAGTACTTC. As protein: CASSLGLAGGDPSYEQYF.

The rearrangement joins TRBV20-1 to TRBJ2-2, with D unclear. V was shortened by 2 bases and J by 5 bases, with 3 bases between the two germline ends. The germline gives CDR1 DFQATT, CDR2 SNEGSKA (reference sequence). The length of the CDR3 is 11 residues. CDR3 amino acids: CSARSTGELFF. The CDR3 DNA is TGCAGTGCTAGATCTACCGGGGAGCTGTTTTTT.